The rows below give T cell receptor beta chains drawn from one sample of a study of blood T cell repertoires in COVID-19. The assay was immunoSEQ multiplex PCR, and TCRdb's table has in-frame clones only and misses some. Counted here are about 250,000 clones, approximately 88% occurring once; the ten biggest clones make up about 3.4%. Source material: PBMCs or T cells enriched from blood (not recorded which). The receptors derive from a woman between 35 and 50 years old who had been exposed to COVID-19. Both conserved end residues are part of each CDR3. Each record gives: D gene, clone size, V gene, CDR3 length, J gene, CDR3 protein, CDR3 DNA. A D gene is named only where the DNA matches it firmly. Rows give clone size only sometimes, using once, few, many, or a class for an expanded clone.

TRBD1,once,TRBV19,16,TRBJ1-2,CASSWSPSRTGDGYTF,TGTGCCAGTAGTTGGAGCCCGTCTAGAACAGGGGATGGCTACACCTTC
TRBD1,.,TRBV7-6,15,TRBJ2-3,CASSLGQGSTDTQYF,TGTGCCAGCAGCCTAGGACAGGGAAGCACAGATACGCAGTATTTT
.,few,TRBV6-2/TRBV6-3,15,TRBJ1-2,CASSYFQDTNYGYTF,TGTGCCAGCAGTTACTTCCAGGACACTAACTATGGCTACACCTTC
.,.,TRBV12-5,13,TRBJ1-2,CASGSQTDYGYTF,TGTGCTAGTGGTTCGCAGACTGACTATGGCTACACCTTC
.,.,TRBV28,14,TRBJ1-1,CASRLGAVNTEAFF,TGTGCCAGCAGGTTAGGAGCCGTGAACACTGAAGCTTTCTTT
TRBD2,.,TRBV11-2,18,TRBJ2-3,CASSLDRRGGLGPDTQYF,TGTGCCAGCAGCTTAGATCGGCGGGGGGGCCTAGGACCAGATACGCAGTATTTT
.,.,TRBV21-1,14,TRBJ1-2,CASSKRQGCYGYTF,TGTGCCAGCAGCAAAAGACAGGGTTGCTATGGCTACACCTTC
.,.,TRBV7-2,14,TRBJ1-5,CASSSDNFNQPQHF,TGTGCCAGCAGCTCAGATAATTTTAATCAGCCCCAGCATTTT
TRBD2,.,TRBV3-1/TRBV3-2,18,TRBJ2-5,CASSQEVTSGPYQETQYF,TGTGCCAGCAGCCAAGAGGTAACTAGCGGGCCGTACCAAGAGACCCAGTACTTC
TRBD1,.,TRBV7-8,13,TRBJ1-1,CASSLRDRIEAFF,TGTGCCAGCAGCTTACGGGACAGGATTGAAGCTTTCTTT
.,.,TRBV7-9,12,TRBJ2-5,CAGERREETQYF,TGTGCCGGCGAGAGGAGGGAAGAGACCCAGTACTTC
.,few,TRBV18,13,TRBJ1-5,CASSQGNNQPQHF,TGTGCCAGCTCACAGGGGAACAATCAGCCCCAGCATTTT
.,.,TRBV6-6,16,TRBJ2-5,CASSFRQQRAQETQYF,TGTGCCAGCAGTTTCCGACAGCAAAGGGCACAAGAGACCCAGTACTTC
.,.,TRBV28,15,TRBJ2-3,CASSPAGLSTDTQYF,TGTGCCAGCAGCCCCGCTGGGCTTAGCACAGATACGCAGTATTTT
TRBD1,.,TRBV2,14,TRBJ1-2,CASVRDRGPYGYTF,TGTGCCAGCGTAAGGGACAGGGGGCCCTATGGCTACACCTTC
.,few,TRBV9,13,TRBJ1-5,CASSGDPGQPQHF,TGTGCCAGCAGCGGAGATCCCGGTCAGCCCCAGCATTTT
TRBD2,.,TRBV27,13,TRBJ2-7,CASSRGGHYEQYF,TGTGCCAGCAGCCGGGGGGGGCACTACGAGCAGTACTTC
.,.,TRBV29-1,14,TRBJ1-1,CSVDLSRPRAEAFF,TGCAGCGTTGACCTGTCTCGGCCGAGGGCTGAAGCTTTCTTT
.,.,TRBV5-1,12,TRBJ1-1,CASSNAQVEAFF,TGCGCCAGCAGCAATGCCCAGGTTGAAGCTTTCTTT
TRBD1,once,TRBV7-6,17,TRBJ2-5,CASSLGPRDRVGETQYF,TGTGCCAGCAGCTTAGGTCCCCGGGACAGGGTTGGGGAGACCCAGTACTTC
TRBD2,once,TRBV2,15,TRBJ2-1,CASSGLAGIVNEQFF,TGTGCCAGCAGCGGACTAGCGGGAATAGTCAATGAGCAGTTCTTC
.,.,TRBV7-9,15,TRBJ1-4,CASSSQGPRMEKLFF,TGTGCCAGCAGTTCTCAGGGGCCAAGGATGGAAAAACTGTTTTTT
.,.,TRBV21-1,18,TRBJ2-3,CASSKALEAYPSTDTQYF,TGTGCCAGCAGCAAAGCGCTGGAGGCGTACCCTAGCACAGATACGCAGTATTTT
TRBD2,.,TRBV7-9,17,TRBJ2-1,CASSFGLAGDSYNEQFF,TGTGCCAGCAGCTTTGGACTAGCGGGTGACTCGTACAATGAGCAGTTCTTC
TRBD2,.,TRBV28,15,TRBJ2-3,CATLASGEGTDTQYF,TGTGCCACACTCGCTAGCGGGGAAGGCACAGATACGCAGTATTTT
.,.,TRBV5-4,14,TRBJ1-2,CASSSQETFYGYTF,TGTGCCAGCAGCTCACAGGAAACCTTCTATGGCTACACCTTC
.,.,TRBV27,12,TRBJ1-1,CASSEVGTEAFF,TGTGCCAGCAGCGAGGTGGGCACTGAAGCTTTCTTT
TRBD1,once,TRBV5-1,16,TRBJ1-3,CASSPQTGGAGNTIYF,TGTGCCAGCAGCCCACAAACAGGGGGCGCGGGAAACACCATATATTTT
TRBD2,.,TRBV29-1,14,TRBJ2-5,CSVDTSGREETQYF,TGCAGCGTTGACACTAGCGGGAGAGAAGAGACCCAGTACTTC
.,.,TRBV6-5,14,TRBJ1-5,CASSYYHRNQPQHF,TGTGCCAGCAGTTATTATCACAGGAATCAGCCCCAGCATTTT
.,.,TRBV7-9,14,TRBJ2-2,CASSWTVSTGELFF,TGTGCCAGCAGCTGGACAGTTAGCACCGGGGAGCTGTTTTTT
TRBD1,once,TRBV7-9,12,TRBJ2-4,CASSSGQLIQYF,TGTGCCAGCAGCTCGGGACAGCTTATTCAGTACTTC
TRBD1,.,TRBV14,15,TRBJ2-5,CASSKIGTAQETQYF,TGTGCCAGCAGCAAAATCGGGACAGCTCAAGAGACCCAGTACTTC
TRBD2,.,TRBV5-4,15,TRBJ2-3,CASLTSGASTDTQYF,TGTGCCAGCCTGACTAGCGGGGCTAGCACAGATACGCAGTATTTT
.,.,TRBV24-1,14,TRBJ2-5,CATSDQSRWETQYF,TGTGCCACCAGTGACCAAAGTAGATGGGAGACCCAGTACTTC
.,.,TRBV5-1,15,TRBJ1-5,CASSLEGYSNQPQHF,TGCGCCAGCAGCTTGGAGGGGTATAGCAATCAGCCCCAGCATTTT
.,.,TRBV5-4,16,TRBJ1-4,CASSRTAGASGEKLFF,TGTGCCAGCAGCCGAACAGCTGGGGCTTCCGGAGAAAAACTGTTTTTT
TRBD2,.,TRBV7-2,14,TRBJ2-5,CASSLGAGGKTQYF,TGTGCCAGCAGCTTAGGGGCGGGGGGAAAGACCCAGTACTTC
.,.,TRBV29-1,12,TRBJ2-5,CSADRYGETQYF,TGCAGCGCCGACAGGTACGGCGAGACCCAGTACTTC
TRBD1,once,TRBV6-7,17,TRBJ1-5,CASSYPQGARSNQPQHF,TGTGCCAGCAGTTACCCACAGGGGGCCCGGAGCAATCAGCCCCAGCATTTT
TRBD1,.,TRBV10-3,14,TRBJ1-2,CAISGETGAYGYTF,TGTGCCATCAGTGGGGAGACAGGGGCCTATGGCTACACCTTC
TRBD2,.,TRBV19,16,TRBJ2-3,CASRPTSGVGTDTQYF,TGTGCCAGTAGGCCGACTAGCGGGGTAGGAACAGATACGCAGTATTTT
TRBD1,.,TRBV6-5,11,TRBJ1-1,CASSPGQGAFF,TGTGCCAGCAGCCCCGGACAGGGAGCTTTCTTT
.,few,TRBV5-1,14,TRBJ1-2,CASSLDRGASGYTF,TGCGCCAGCAGCTTGGATCGGGGGGCCTCTGGCTACACCTTC
.,.,TRBV2,16,TRBJ1-2,CASSEKGLGANYGYTF,TGTGCCAGCAGTGAAAAGGGGCTAGGAGCTAACTATGGCTACACCTTC
.,.,TRBV6-1,16,TRBJ1-5,CASSEVMGRGDQPQHF,TGTGCCAGCAGTGAAGTTATGGGGCGCGGGGATCAGCCCCAGCATTTT
.,.,TRBV10-3,13,TRBJ1-1,CAIRITGNTEAFF,TGTGCCATCAGGATAACAGGGAACACTGAAGCTTTCTTT
TRBD1,.,TRBV6-5,13,TRBJ1-2,CASSPDRDHGYTF,TGTGCCAGCAGTCCGGACAGGGACCATGGCTACACCTTC
.,.,TRBV7-7,14,TRBJ2-3,CASSPSAGGDTQYF,TGTGCTAGCAGCCCTAGCGCCGGAGGGGATACGCAGTATTTT
.,.,TRBV11-3,16,TRBJ1-2,CASSQDRHCSNYGYTF,TGTGCCAGCAGCCAGGATAGACACTGTTCTAACTATGGCTACACCTTC
.,.,TRBV19,15,TRBJ1-1,CASRGRKTMNTEAFF,TGTGCCAGTAGGGGGCGGAAAACCATGAACACTGAAGCTTTCTTT
TRBD1,.,TRBV5-6,18,TRBJ1-2,CASSKIGGTGPRYIGYTF,TGTGCCAGCAGCAAGATTGGCGGGACAGGCCCCAGATATATAGGCTACACCTTC
.,.,TRBV14,15,TRBJ1-2,CASSQDPRDTQGYTF,TGTGCCAGCAGCCAAGACCCACGCGACACGCAGGGCTACACCTTC
TRBD1,.,TRBV27,15,TRBJ1-5,CASSPYRGHNQPQHF,TGTGCCAGCAGTCCGTACAGGGGGCACAATCAGCCCCAGCATTTT
.,.,TRBV20-1,10,TRBJ1-1,CSARDSEAFF,TGCAGTGCTAGGGACAGTGAAGCTTTCTTT